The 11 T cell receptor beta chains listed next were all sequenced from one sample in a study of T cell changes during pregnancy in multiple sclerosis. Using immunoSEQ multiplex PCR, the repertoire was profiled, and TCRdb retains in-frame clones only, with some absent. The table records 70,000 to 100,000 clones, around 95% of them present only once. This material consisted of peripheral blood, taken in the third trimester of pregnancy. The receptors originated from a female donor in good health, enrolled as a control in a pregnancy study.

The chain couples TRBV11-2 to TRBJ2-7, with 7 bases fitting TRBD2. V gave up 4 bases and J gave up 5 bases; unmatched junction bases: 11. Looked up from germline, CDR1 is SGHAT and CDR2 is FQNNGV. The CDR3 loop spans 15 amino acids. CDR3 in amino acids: CASSSMRGSRNEQYF. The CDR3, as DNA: TGTGCCAGCAGCTCTATGCGCGGGAGTAGGAACGAGCAGTACTTC.

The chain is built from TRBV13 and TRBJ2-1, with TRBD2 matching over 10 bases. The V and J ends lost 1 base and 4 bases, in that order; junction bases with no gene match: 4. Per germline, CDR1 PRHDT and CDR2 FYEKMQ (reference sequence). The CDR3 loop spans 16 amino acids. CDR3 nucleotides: TGTGCCAGCAGCTTAGTGGCTAGCGGGGGATACAATGAGCAGTTCTTC. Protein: CASSLVASGGYNEQFF.

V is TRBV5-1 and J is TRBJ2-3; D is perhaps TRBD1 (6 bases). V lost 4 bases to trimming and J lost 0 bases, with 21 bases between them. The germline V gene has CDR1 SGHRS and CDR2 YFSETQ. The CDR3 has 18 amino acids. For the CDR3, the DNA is TGCGCCAGCAGCCCGGATAGTGTGGACAGATCTAGCACAGATACGCAGTATTTT. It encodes CASSPDSVDRSSTDTQYF.

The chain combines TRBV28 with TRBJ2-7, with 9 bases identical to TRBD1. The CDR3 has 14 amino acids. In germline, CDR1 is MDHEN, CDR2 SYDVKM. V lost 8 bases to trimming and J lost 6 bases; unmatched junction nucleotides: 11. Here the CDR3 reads CASCHTGGSGEQYF. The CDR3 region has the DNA TGTGCCAGCTGTCACACAGGGGGCTCGGGCGAGCAGTACTTC.

CDR3 nucleotide sequence: TGTGCCAGCAGTTTATCGGGAAACTATGGCTACACCTTC. It is translated as CASSLSGNYGYTF. The chain is built from TRBV28 and TRBJ1-2, with D hard to call. The V end was cut by 1 base, the J end by 2 bases, with 5 bases between. This CDR3 has 13 residues. Germline assignment: CDR1 MDHEN and CDR2 SYDVKM.

The CDR3 region has the DNA TGCGCCAGCAGCTCCCTGACAGGGAACAACTATGGCTACACCTTC. This sequence encodes CASSSLTGNNYGYTF. The V and J genes are TRBV5-1 and TRBJ1-2, with 7 bases lining up with TRBD1. The ends lost 3 bases at V and 2 bases at J; junction bases unmatched: 7. CDR1 SGHRS and CDR2 YFSETQ come from the germline V gene. The CDR3 runs to 15 residues. The whole variable domain, remainder taken from reference TRBV5-1 and TRBJ1-2, is KAGVTQTPRYLIKTRGQQVTLSCSPISGHRSVSWYQQTPGQGLQFLFEYFSETQRNKGNFPGRFSGRQFSNSRSEMNVSTLELGDSALYLCASSSLTGNNYGYTFGSGTRLTVV.

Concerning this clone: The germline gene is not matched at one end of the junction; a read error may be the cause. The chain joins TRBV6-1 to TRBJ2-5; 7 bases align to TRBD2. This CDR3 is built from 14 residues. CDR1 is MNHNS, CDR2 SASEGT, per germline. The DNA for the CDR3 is TGTGCCAGCAGGGAAGGCGGGAGTTTAGAGACCCAGTACTTC. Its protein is CASREGGSLETQYF.

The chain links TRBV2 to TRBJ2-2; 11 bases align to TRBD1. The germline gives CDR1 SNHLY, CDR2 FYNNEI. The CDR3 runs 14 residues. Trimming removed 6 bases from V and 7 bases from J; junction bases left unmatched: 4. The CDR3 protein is CASSPGQGVGELFF. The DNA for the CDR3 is TGTGCCAGCAGCCCGGGACAGGGGGTCGGGGAGCTGTTTTTT.

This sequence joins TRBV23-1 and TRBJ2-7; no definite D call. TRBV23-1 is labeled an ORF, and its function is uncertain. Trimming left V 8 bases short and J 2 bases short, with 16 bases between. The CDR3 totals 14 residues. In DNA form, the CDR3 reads TGCGCCAGCGGCCATCGACAACGGACCTACGAGCAGTACTTC. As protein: CASGHRQRTYEQYF.

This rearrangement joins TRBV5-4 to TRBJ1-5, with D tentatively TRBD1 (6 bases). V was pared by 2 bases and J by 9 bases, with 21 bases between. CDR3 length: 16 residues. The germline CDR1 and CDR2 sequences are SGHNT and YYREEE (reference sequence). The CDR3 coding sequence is TGTGCCAGCAGCTTAGGTAGTGGGGGCTCCTGGGGGCCCCAGCATTTT. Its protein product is CASSLGSGGSWGPQHF.

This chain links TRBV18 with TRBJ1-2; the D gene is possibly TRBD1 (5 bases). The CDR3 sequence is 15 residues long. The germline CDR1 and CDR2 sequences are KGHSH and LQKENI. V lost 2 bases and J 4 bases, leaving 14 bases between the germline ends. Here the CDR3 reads CASSPSAREGYGYTF. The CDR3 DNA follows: TGTGCCAGCTCACCATCGGCCAGGGAGGGCTATGGCTACACCTTC.